These 5 T cell receptor beta chains originate from one sample sequenced in a study of CD8 T cells in Susac syndrome. It was with random hexamers that roughly 0.5 to 1 ug RNA was reverse transcribed. Using its own MiXCR run on the immunoSEQ multiplex PCR reads, TCRdb lists one record per CDR3 protein. The sample holds hundreds of thousands of distinct CDR3 sequences; 70% to 90% are singletons and the top ten take approximately 0.11%. The specimen sequenced was CD8+ T cells from PBMCs. These receptors originate from a human donor with multiple sclerosis.

V gene TRBV12-3 or TRBV12-4 combines with J gene TRBJ2-4; D may be TRBD2 (7 bases). This CDR3 is built from 12 residues. V dropped 0 bases and J dropped 16 bases, with 13 bases sitting between them. The CDR3 sequence: CASSLAGEGGYF. In DNA form, the CDR3 reads TGTGCCAGCAGTTTAGCGGGGGAGGGGGGTTACTTC.

The chain uses TRBV9 and TRBJ2-1; 7 nucleotides match TRBD2. The CDR3 has 16 amino acids. V lost 4 bases, J lost 1 base, and 8 bases stayed unmatched. CDR1 and CDR2 from the germline V gene are SGDLS and YYNGEE. CDR3 coding DNA: TGTGCCAGCAGCCTATTTGGCGGGAGTTCCTACAATGAGCAGTTCTTC. This encodes CASSLFGGSSYNEQFF.

The chain recombines TRBV5-1 with TRBJ2-3; D assignment may be TRBD1 or TRBD2 (5 bases each). This CDR3 has 14 residues. The V gene's germline CDR1 is SGHRS and CDR2 YFSETQ. Trimming stripped 4 bases from V and 6 bases from J, with 15 bases between. DNA of the CDR3: TGCGCCAGCAGCCCAACAGGCCGGAGGGATACGCAGTATTTT. Amino acid sequence: CASSPTGRRDTQYF.

V usage is TRBV21-1 and J usage is TRBJ1-5; the table's D call TRBD1 went unverified against the DNA. TRBV21-1 is an annotated pseudogene. The CDR3 has 16 amino acids. CDR3 sequence (DNA): TGTGCCAGCAGCGCGGACAGGGGGGATAGCAATCAGCCCCAGCATTTT. Amino acid sequence: CASSADRGDSNQPQHF.

The J gene is TRBJ2-1, the V gene TRBV7-3, with a possible D match to TRBD2 (5 bases). The CDR3 sequence is 15 residues long. Trimming removed 6 bases at V and 0 bases at J, with 12 bases between. The V gene's germline CDR1 is SGHTA and CDR2 FQGTGA. The CDR3 sequence: CASSLDLGSYNEQFF. The CDR3 coding sequence is TGTGCCAGCAGTCTGGACTTAGGCTCCTACAATGAGCAGTTCTTC.